What follows are 13 T cell receptor beta chains derived from one specimen sequenced in a study of T-cell memory formation after mild COVID-19. MiXCR, applied by TCRdb to the 5' RACE reads, yields one record per CDR3 protein. Altogether under 300,000 distinct CDR3 sequences are present, around 17% being singletons, with the ten largest covering approximately 3.4%. The sequenced sample was PBMCs or a T cell subset sorted from them (not recorded which). The receptors derive from a man in his late teens or twenties who had mild COVID-19 (a few samples of this study predate the infection). Cell type and time point are not known.

The CDR3 reads CASSPRLREGARGYTF. The CDR3 DNA reads TGCGCCAGCAGCCCAAGACTTCGGGAGGGGGCGCGTGGCTACACCTTC. This chain uses TRBV4-1 with TRBJ1-2, with TRBD1 identical over 7 bases. CDR1 MGHRA and CDR2 YSYEKL come from the germline V gene. V dropped 4 bases and J dropped 7; count of bases not matched to a gene: 15. This CDR3 has 16 amino acids.

This clonotype appeared many times. The V and J genes are TRBV7-6 and TRBJ1-1; D ambiguous. V gave up 4 bases and J gave up 11 bases, with 20 bases separating them. The germline V gene has CDR1 SGHVS and CDR2 FNYEAQ. The CDR3 is 14 amino acids. In DNA form, the CDR3 reads TGTGCCAGCAGCTCAACCGTCCCTCCTTATTGGGCTTTCTTT. It translates to CASSSTVPPYWAFF.

This clonotype was seen ten or more times. This chain links TRBV7-3 with TRBJ2-1; perhaps TRBD2 as D (6 bases). The CDR3 is made up of 15 amino acids. V was clipped by 5 bases and J by 2 bases, with 13 bases between them. Germline CDR1 SGHTA, CDR2 FQGTGA. The CDR3 DNA reads as TGTGCCAGCAGCCACGAGCGGGTTCCCTACAATGAGCAGTTCTTC. It encodes CASSHERVPYNEQFF. The whole variable domain, filled in from reference TRBV7-3 and TRBJ2-1, reads GAGVSQTPSNKVTEKGKYVELRCDPISGHTALYWYRQSLGQGPEFLIYFQGTGAADDSGLPNDRFFAVRPEGSVSTLKIQRTERGDSAVYLCASSHERVPYNEQFFGPGTRLTVL.

This clonotype was seen repeatedly, ten times or more. V usage is TRBV29-1 and J usage is TRBJ2-4; D is perhaps TRBD1 or TRBD2 (5 bases each). This CDR3 has 11 amino acids. CDR1 and CDR2 (germline): SQVTM, ANQGSEA. V dropped 5 bases and J dropped 13 bases, with 15 bases sitting between them. The CDR3 region is CSVSWGEGQYF. The DNA for the CDR3 is TGCAGCGTTTCTTGGGGCGAGGGACAGTACTTC.

This clonotype has ten or more counts. The V call is TRBV4-1, the J call TRBJ2-4; 8 nucleotides agree with TRBD1. Germline values: CDR1 MGHRA, CDR2 YSYEKL. The V segment lost 4 bases and the J segment 4 bases; nucleotides outside the gene matches: 12. The CDR3 covers 17 residues. The CDR3 region is CASSPGPATGGKNIQYF. The CDR3 DNA follows: TGCGCCAGCAGCCCGGGCCCGGCTACAGGGGGGAAAAACATTCAGTACTTC.

This clonotype showed up just a few times. The chain has TRBV5-1 and TRBJ2-3, with D perhaps assigned TRBD1 or TRBD2 (5 bases each). Germline V gene sequence: CDR1 SGHRS, CDR2 YFSETQ. V was clipped by 6 bases and J by 2 bases, with 13 bases between them. The CDR3 length is 14 residues. The CDR3, as DNA: TGCGCCAGCACCGAGGGGCTTGACACAGATACGCAGTATTTT. Its translation: CASTEGLDTDTQYF.

This clonotype has more than one count but fewer than ten. The genes are TRBV20-1 and TRBJ2-7; TRBD1 might be the D (5 bases). V was pared by 1 base and J by 3 bases, with 13 bases between. Germline lookup yields CDR1 DFQATT and CDR2 SNEGSKA (reference sequence). The CDR3 is made up of 14 amino acids. The CDR3: CSARGQLGLYEQYV. CDR3 in DNA: TGCAGTGCTAGAGGCCAGCTGGGGCTCTACGAGCAGTACGTC.

The genes are TRBV7-2 and TRBJ2-7; D might be TRBD2 (5 bases). The length of the CDR3 is 13 residues. CDR1 is SGHTA, CDR2 FQGNSA, per germline. V was pared by 1 base and J by 3 bases, with 7 bases between. The CDR3 loop reads CASSLGGFYEQYF. CDR3 DNA: TGTGCCAGCAGCTTAGGAGGGTTCTACGAGCAGTACTTC.

The gene calls are TRBV7-2 and TRBJ1-6, with D possibly matching TRBD1 (6 bases). V shed 4 bases and J shed 0 bases, with 19 bases lying between them. CDR3 size: 19 residues. CDR1 is SGHTA, CDR2 FQGNSA, per germline. For the CDR3, the DNA is TGTGCCAGCAGCTCTCCGCCCGGACAGTCCTTCTCCTATAATTCACCCCTCCACTTT. Encoded protein: CASSSPPGQSFSYNSPLHF.

This clonotype appeared a few times. This chain's CDR3 is CASSTGGPGQQYF. DNA of the CDR3: TGTGCCAGCTCCACCGGAGGGCCGGGTCAGCAGTACTTC. The chain links TRBV18 to TRBJ2-7; tentative D call: TRBD2 (6 bases). The CDR3 covers 13 residues. With 6 bases removed from V and 8 bases from J, the gap between germline ends came to 17 bases. Looked up from germline, CDR1 is KGHSH and CDR2 is LQKENI.

This clonotype was detected only a few times. The chain combines TRBV5-1 with TRBJ2-5; D is possibly TRBD2 (9 bases). The CDR3 contains 16 residues. In germline, CDR1 is SGHRS, CDR2 YFSETQ. V was clipped by 4 bases and J by 4 bases, with 20 bases between them. The DNA of the CDR3 is TGCGCCAGCAGCACGATAACAGGGGGACTAGCAGAGACCCAGTACTTC. Protein sequence: CASSTITGGLAETQYF.

A few counts support this clonotype. The chain recombines TRBV7-2 with TRBJ1-1; no clear D gene. The germline gives CDR1 SGHTA, CDR2 FQGNSA. This CDR3 is 14 amino acids long. Trimming took 1 base from V and 0 from J, leaving 6 bases between them. The CDR3 loop reads CASSLVSVNTEAFF. CDR3 DNA: TGTGCCAGCAGCTTAGTGTCGGTGAACACTGAAGCTTTCTTT.

Ten or more counts support this clonotype. The chain has TRBV7-3 and TRBJ1-1; possibly TRBD1 for D (6 bases). CDR1 and CDR2 (germline): SGHTA, FQGTGA. V lost 4 bases to trimming and J lost 3 bases, with 9 bases between them. The CDR3 consists of 13 residues. The CDR3 reads CASSSYRDTEAFF. The CDR3, as DNA: TGTGCCAGCAGCTCCTACAGGGACACTGAAGCTTTCTTT. The entire variable domain, with the rest obtained from reference TRBV7-3 and TRBJ1-1, is as follows: GAGVSQTPSNKVTEKGKYVELRCDPISGHTALYWYRQSLGQGPEFLIYFQGTGAADDSGLPNDRFFAVRPEGSVSTLKIQRTERGDSAVYLCASSSYRDTEAFFGQGTRLTVV.